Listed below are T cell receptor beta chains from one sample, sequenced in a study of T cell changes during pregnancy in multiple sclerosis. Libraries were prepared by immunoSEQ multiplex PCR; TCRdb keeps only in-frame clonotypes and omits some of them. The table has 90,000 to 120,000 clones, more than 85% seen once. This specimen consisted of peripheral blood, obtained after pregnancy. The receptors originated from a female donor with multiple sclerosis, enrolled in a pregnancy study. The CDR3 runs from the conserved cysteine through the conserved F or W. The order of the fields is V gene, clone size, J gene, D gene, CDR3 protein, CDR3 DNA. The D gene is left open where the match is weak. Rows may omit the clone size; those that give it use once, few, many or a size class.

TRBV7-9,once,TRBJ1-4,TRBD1,CASSSGQASEKLFF,TGTGCCAGCAGCTCGGGACAGGCGTCCGAAAAACTGTTTTTT
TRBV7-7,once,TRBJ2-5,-,CASSPAARGETQYF,TGTGCTAGCAGCCCGGCGGCCAGGGGAGAGACCCAGTACTTC
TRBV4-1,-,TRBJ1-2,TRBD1,CASSDRVGGYTF,TGCGCCAGCAGCGACAGGGTGGGTGGCTACACCTTC
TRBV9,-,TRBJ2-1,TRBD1,CASSAPGTGGSEQFF,TGTGCCAGCAGCGCGCCCGGGACAGGGGGATCTGAGCAGTTCTTC
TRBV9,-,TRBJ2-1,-,CASSPPLAGVSDEQFF,TGTGCCAGCAGCCCCCCGTTGGCAGGGGTCAGTGATGAGCAGTTCTTC
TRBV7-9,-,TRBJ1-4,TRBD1,CASSPPGTGVKLFF,TGTGCCAGCAGCCCTCCTGGGACAGGGGTAAAACTGTTTTTT
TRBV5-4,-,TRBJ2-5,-,CASSKPRETQYF,TGTGCCAGCAGCAAGCCGCGGGAGACCCAGTACTTC
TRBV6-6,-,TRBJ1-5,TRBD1,CASSSQDRVWQPQHF,TGTGCCAGCAGTTCCCAGGACAGGGTTTGGCAGCCCCAGCATTTT
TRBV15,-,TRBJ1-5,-,CATSRARESGSRNQPQHF,TGTGCCACCAGCCGCGCTAGGGAGTCGGGATCGCGCAATCAGCCCCAGCATTTT
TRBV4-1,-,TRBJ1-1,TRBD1,CASSTHGQGSIPEAFF,TGCGCCAGCAGCACCCACGGACAGGGGAGTATACCTGAAGCTTTCTTT
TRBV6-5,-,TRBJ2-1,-,CASSYSGSYNEQFF,TGTGCCAGCAGCTATAGCGGCTCCTACAATGAGCAGTTCTTC
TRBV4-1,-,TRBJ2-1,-,CASSHGRSEQFF,TGCGCCAGCAGCCACGGAAGGAGTGAGCAGTTCTTC
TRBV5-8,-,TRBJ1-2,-,CASNLQDHGYTF,TGTGCCAGCAATTTGCAGGATCATGGCTACACCTTC
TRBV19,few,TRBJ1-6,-,CASKDIKVSPLHF,TGTGCCAGTAAGGACATTAAAGTTTCACCCCTCCACTTT
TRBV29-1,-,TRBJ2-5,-,CSVRQSGETQYF,TGCAGCGTACGACAGAGTGGCGAGACCCAGTACTTC
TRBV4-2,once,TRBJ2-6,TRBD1,CASSRRGLGANVLTF,TGTGCCAGCAGCCGCAGGGGGCTCGGGGCCAACGTCCTGACTTTC
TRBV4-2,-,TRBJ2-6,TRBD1,CASSQARDSSRAGANVLTF,TGTGCCAGCAGCCAAGCCAGGGACAGTTCGAGGGCTGGGGCCAACGTCCTGACTTTC
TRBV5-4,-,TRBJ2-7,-,CASSTPDPSGKQYF,TGTGCCAGCAGTACCCCGGACCCCTCGGGGAAGCAGTACTTC
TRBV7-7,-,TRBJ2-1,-,CASSLAPSEFNEQFF,TGTGCTAGCAGCTTAGCTCCTAGCGAGTTCAATGAGCAGTTCTTC
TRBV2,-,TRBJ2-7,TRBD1,CASSATGGLGEQYF,TGTGCCAGCAGTGCAACAGGGGGACTCGGCGAGCAGTACTTC
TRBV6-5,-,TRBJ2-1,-,CASSINSGNEQFF,TGTGCCAGCAGCATTAATTCGGGGAATGAGCAGTTCTTC
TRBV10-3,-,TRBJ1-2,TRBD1,CAITPRQGVGAPYGYTF,TGTGCCATCACTCCGCGACAGGGAGTGGGTGCGCCCTATGGCTACACCTTC
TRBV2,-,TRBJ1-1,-,CASSEGAERTEAFF,TGTGCCAGCAGTGAAGGAGCAGAGCGGACTGAAGCTTTCTTT
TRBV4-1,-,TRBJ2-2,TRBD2,CASSPRVVPSGTGELFF,TGCGCCAGCAGCCCACGGGTGGTCCCTAGCGGCACCGGGGAGCTGTTTTTT
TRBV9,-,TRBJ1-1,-,CASSVARKNTEAFF,TGTGCCAGCAGCGTGGCCCGCAAGAACACTGAAGCTTTCTTT
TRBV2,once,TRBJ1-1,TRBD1,CASRVTGGITEAFF,TGTGCCAGCAGAGTCACAGGGGGCATCACTGAAGCTTTCTTT
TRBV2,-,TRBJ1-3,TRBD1,CASWDRGSYAIYF,TGTGCCAGCTGGGACAGGGGATCATATGCCATATATTTT
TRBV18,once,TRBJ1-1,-,CASSPLPTGKAMNTEAFF,TGTGCCAGCTCACCACTCCCTACAGGGAAGGCAATGAACACTGAAGCTTTCTTT
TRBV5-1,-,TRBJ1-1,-,CASSLGRTANTEAFF,TGCGCCAGCAGCTTGGGGCGGACAGCAAACACTGAAGCTTTCTTT
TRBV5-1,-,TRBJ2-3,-,CASSLVFEDTQYF,TGCGCCAGCAGCTTGGTGTTTGAGGATACGCAGTATTTT
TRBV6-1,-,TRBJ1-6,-,CASSDVEADSPLHF,TGTGCCAGCAGTGATGTGGAGGCTGATTCACCCCTCCACTTT
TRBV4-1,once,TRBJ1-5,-,CASSQDLTYSNQPQHF,TGCGCCAGCAGCCAAGATCTCACATATAGCAATCAGCCCCAGCATTTT
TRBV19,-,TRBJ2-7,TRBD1,CASSAGTGGSYEQYF,TGTGCCAGTAGTGCCGGGACAGGGGGCTCCTACGAGCAGTACTTC
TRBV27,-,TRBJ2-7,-,CASSLSGGTYEQYF,TGTGCCAGCAGTTTATCCGGCGGTACCTACGAGCAGTACTTC